This T cell receptor beta chain emerged from a study of regulatory T cells in long-lasting Graves disease. Background on the study: To qualify as persistent, Graves' disease required over 5 years of antithyroid drugs with positive TSH receptor antibodies. Overall study results and limits: Few sampled subjects may have lowered accuracy.

CDR3-region Arm-PCR and iRepertoire HTBI primers produced the TCR beta libraries. TCRdb recomputed calls from the multiplex PCR reads with MiXCR, one row per CDR3 protein. Here the sample spans about 400,000 distinct CDR3 sequences, roughly 20% being singletons. Time point: persistent/refractory GD, antithyroid drugs over 5 years with positive TRAb. PBMC RNA served as the TCR library source. EDTA tubes received about 9.4 milliliters of drawn peripheral blood. Notes on this clonotype: Antigen unknown.

The receptor comes from a female donor with Graves disease. The specimen comprised peripheral blood mononuclear cells (PBMCs), sampled when the disease was refractory, from a patient treated with antithyroid drugs.

The CDR3 loop is CASSIDYGGMNTEAFF. The CDR3 coding sequence is TGTGCCAGTAGTATAGATTACGGGGGGATGAACACTGAAGCTTTCTTT. The V call is TRBV19, the J call TRBJ1-1, with D possibly being TRBD1 (5 bases). V was cut by 0 bases and J by 0 bases, with 11 bases left in between. Per germline, CDR1 LNHDA and CDR2 SQIVND (reference sequence). The CDR3 totals 16 residues. Looking up the rest from reference TRBV19 and TRBJ1-1 gives the full variable domain: DGGITQSPKYLFRKEGQNVTLSCEQNLNHDAMYWYRQDPGQGLRLIYYSQIVNDFQKGDIAEGYSVSREKKESFPLTVTSAQKNPTAFYLCASSIDYGGMNTEAFFGQGTRLTVV.